This T cell receptor beta chain was captured in a study of blood T cell repertoires in COVID-19. Study information: From the United States, Italy and Spain came samples of acute and convalescent COVID-19. PBMCs, B-cell-depleted T cells, or T cells were the source of the cDNA or gDNA that made up the material.

Per the original data handling: Nucleated cell counts were estimated from reference gene primer amplification. Sequencing was performed with immunoSEQ multiplex PCR; in TCRdb, only in-frame clones are kept and a portion is missing. That table supplies the V and J calls and clone size; D and trimming were determined from the DNA. The sample contains 55,000 to 90,000 clones, roughly 91% of which appear only once. The source of this sequence is a human donor in a cohort sampled during active COVID-19. Sequencing was carried out using peripheral blood.

CDR3 DNA sequence: TGTGCCAGCAGTCACGACAGACTAGCGGGAGGGCCTAGCACAGATACGCAGTATTTT. Its translation: CASSHDRLAGGPSTDTQYF. The gene calls are TRBV11-2 and TRBJ2-3, with 14 bases fitting TRBD2. Losses at the gene ends were 6 bases for V and 0 bases for J; bases not matched to a gene: 11. CDR1 and CDR2 from the germline V gene are SGHAT and FQNNGV. CDR3 length: 19 amino acids.